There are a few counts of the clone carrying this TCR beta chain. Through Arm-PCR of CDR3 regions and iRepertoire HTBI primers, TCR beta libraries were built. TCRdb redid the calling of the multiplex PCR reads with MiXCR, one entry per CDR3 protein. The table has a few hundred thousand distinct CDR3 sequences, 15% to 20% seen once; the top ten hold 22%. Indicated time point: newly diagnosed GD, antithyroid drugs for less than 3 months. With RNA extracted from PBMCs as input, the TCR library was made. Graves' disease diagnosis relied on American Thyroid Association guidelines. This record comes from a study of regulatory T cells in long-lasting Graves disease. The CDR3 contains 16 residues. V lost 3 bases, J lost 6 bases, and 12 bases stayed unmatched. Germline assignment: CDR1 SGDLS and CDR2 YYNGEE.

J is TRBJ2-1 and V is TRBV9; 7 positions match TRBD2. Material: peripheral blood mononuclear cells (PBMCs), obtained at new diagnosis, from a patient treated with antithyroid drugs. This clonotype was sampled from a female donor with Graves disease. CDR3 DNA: TGTGCCAGCAGCGCTGGGGGGGACGCATGGGCCAATGAGCAGTTCTTC. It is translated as CASSAGGDAWANEQFF.